Each of the 3 T cell receptor beta chains below was sequenced from the same sample in a study of blood T cell repertoires in COVID-19. Here immunoSEQ multiplex PCR was the method, and the copy in TCRdb shows in-frame clones only, minus some. The table shows under 200,000 clones, with about 86% occurring only once. Input material: peripheral blood. Source of these receptors: a woman aged 70 to 79 with COVID-19, enrolled during active disease.

This clone was observed a single time. The rearrangement links TRBV3-1 (or the pseudogene TRBV3-2) to TRBJ1-5; D gene unclear. The CDR3 contains 13 residues. Looked up from germline, CDR1 is LGHDT and CDR2 is YNNKEL (reference sequence). Trimming removed 1 base from V and 4 bases from J, with 5 bases in between. Here the CDR3 DNA reads TGTGCCAGCAGCCAAGGCGGGAATCAGCCCCAGCATTTT. Its translation: CASSQGGNQPQHF.

The chain recombines TRBV5-1 with TRBJ2-7; 8 bases align to TRBD1. J lost 9 bases, V lost 4 bases, and 15 bases had no gene match. The germline CDR1 and CDR2 sequences are SGHRS and YFSETQ. The CDR3 is 15 amino acids. Here the CDR3 reads CASSPEQGGVVRQYF. The DNA of the CDR3 is TGCGCCAGCAGCCCCGAACAGGGGGGAGTCGTCCGGCAGTACTTC.

The chain combines TRBV5-1 with TRBJ1-1; D is perhaps TRBD1 (5 bases). Germline CDR1 reads SGHRS; CDR2 reads YFSETQ. This CDR3 spans 15 amino acids. The V end was cut by 3 bases, the J end by 5 bases, with 17 bases between. In DNA, the CDR3 is TGCGCCAGCAGCTATTTGTCAGGGCGAGAAACTGAAGCTTTCTTT. Translated, it gives CASSYLSGRETEAFF.